One sample yielded the 10 T cell receptor beta chains listed below, sequenced in a study of T cell repertoires in cytomegalovirus infection. TCRdb ran MiXCR on the reads and lists one entry per CDR3 protein. Found here are a few hundred thousand distinct CDR3 sequences, about a sixth of them singletons; the top ten hold about 12%. Input material: PBMCs. The source of these receptors is a human donor in good health (CMV status not recorded). Some clones in this sample may be carry-over from other donors' samples.

The chain is built from TRBV15 and TRBJ2-5; the D call may be TRBD1 or TRBD2 (5 bases each). V was clipped by 0 bases and J by 5 bases, with 10 bases between them. The CDR3 is made up of 14 amino acids. In germline, CDR1 is LNHNV, CDR2 YYDKDF (reference sequence). The CDR3 DNA reads as TGTGCCACCAGCAGAGATCGGGGCGGCGAGACCCAGTACTTC. Amino acid sequence: CATSRDRGGETQYF.

V and J are TRBV20-1 and TRBJ2-3, with 8 nucleotides matching TRBD2. Germline values: CDR1 DFQATT, CDR2 SNEGSKA (reference sequence). V was pared by 0 bases and J by 1 base, with 12 bases of the junction left unmatched. This CDR3 comprises 18 residues. The CDR3 reads CSARDTTSRGGRTDTQYF. CDR3 nucleotide sequence: TGCAGTGCTAGAGATACAACGAGTCGGGGGGGTCGCACAGATACGCAGTATTTT.

This chain uses TRBV7-9 with TRBJ1-6; D remains unclear. The CDR3 totals 13 residues. CDR1 is SEHNR and CDR2 is FQNEAQ in the germline V gene (reference sequence). The V gene lost 3 bases and the J gene lost 10 bases, with 10 bases spanning the gap. This CDR3 reads CASSLEQRSPLHF. DNA of the CDR3: TGTGCCAGCAGCTTGGAACAGCGCTCACCCCTCCACTTT.

This clonotype was seen repeatedly, ten times or more. The chain couples TRBV7-8 to TRBJ2-4, with unresolved D. From germline, CDR1 is SGHVS and CDR2 FQNEAQ. Trimming stripped 5 bases from V and 1 base from J, with 18 bases between. The CDR3 has 17 residues. CDR3 loop: CASSQRTRRLAKNIQYF. The CDR3 DNA sequence: TGTGCCAGCAGCCAGAGGACCCGGAGACTTGCCAAAAACATTCAGTACTTC.

J is TRBJ1-5 and V is TRBV20-1; 7 bases are a match to TRBD1. This CDR3 spans 14 amino acids. V lost 1 base to trimming and J lost 3 bases; unmatched junction nucleotides: 3. The germline CDR1 and CDR2 sequences are DFQATT and SNEGSKA (reference sequence). As DNA, the CDR3 is TGCAGTGCTAGAGTGGGACAGAACAATCAGCCCCAGCATTTT. This gives the protein CSARVGQNNQPQHF.

The chain joins TRBV7-2 to TRBJ2-2, with D possibly being TRBD2 (7 bases). The CDR3 has 16 amino acids. The germline CDR1 and CDR2 sequences are SGHTA and FQGNSA. Between the trimmed V and J ends, which lost 0 bases and 4 bases, there was a span of 12 bases. The CDR3 reads CASSLAGGQATGELFF. DNA of the CDR3: TGTGCCAGCAGCTTAGCCGGGGGGCAGGCCACCGGGGAGCTGTTTTTT.

This clonotype was seen a few times. At one of its ends the junction is not consistent with the germline gene, which may arise from a read error. The chain uses TRBV7-6 and TRBJ2-3; TRBD2 matches at 10 bases. The CDR3 runs to 15 residues. Germline V gene data show CDR1 as SGHVS and CDR2 as FNYEAQ. The CDR3 DNA reads TGTGCTAGCAGCTTAGCGGGGGGAAACAGGGATACGCAGTATTTT. Translation gives CASSLAGGNRDTQYF.

The chain joins TRBV2 to TRBJ2-5; 9 bases map to TRBD1. V shed 4 bases, J shed 5 bases, and the junction held 5 bases outside the gene matches. CDR3 length equals 14 residues. In germline, CDR1 is SNHLY, CDR2 FYNNEI. The CDR3 DNA reads TGTGCCAGCAGTGCAGGGACAGGGATGGAGACCCAGTACTTC. This sequence encodes CASSAGTGMETQYF.

The V call is TRBV28, the J call TRBJ2-1; unclear D gene. Trimming removed 5 bases at V and 5 bases at J, with 7 bases between. This CDR3 comprises 12 residues. Germline assignment: CDR1 MDHEN and CDR2 SYDVKM. The CDR3 is CASSPSNNEQFF. DNA of the CDR3: TGTGCCAGCAGTCCCTCGAACAATGAGCAGTTCTTC.

This clonotype has just a few counts. The chain recombines TRBV28 with TRBJ2-1; 8 bases match TRBD2. V gave up 6 bases and J gave up 12 bases; unmatched junction bases: 7. CDR3 length equals 12 residues. CDR1 MDHEN and CDR2 SYDVKM come from the germline V gene. The CDR3 here is CASSTGLVGQFF. The CDR3 DNA sequence: TGTGCCAGCAGCACGGGACTAGTCGGGCAGTTCTTC.